The 21 T cell receptor beta chains presented below share a single source sample, sequenced in a study of cytomegalovirus exposure and HLA in healthy donors (dated by TCRdb to 2016 to 2017). Receptor amplification or capture employed the immunoSEQ multiplex PCR assay. A mixture of 60 forward primers for TCR Vbeta segments and 13 reverse primers for TCR Jbeta segments was used in the multiplex PCR. The source is immuneACCESS, and TCRdb retained only in-frame sequences with V and J called. Part of the clones is not carried over; for the studies checked, unresolved V genes explain less than half of this, and the remainder is unexplained. The sample yields 100,000 to 150,000 clones; around four fifths were counted once. The leading ten clones occupy around 9.9% of the sample. Sequences were obtained from PBMCs. These receptor sequences come from a man aged 30 to 39 in good health and CMV-seropositive.

This clone was detected only a few times. This rearrangement joins TRBV27 to TRBJ2-5; tentative D call: TRBD2 (6 bases). Germline V lookup: CDR1 MNHEY, CDR2 SMNVEV (reference sequence). Deletions cut 2 bases from V and 4 bases from J, with 11 bases between. The CDR3 sequence is 14 residues long. CDR3 in DNA: TGTGCCAGCAGTTTAGGTCGGCGGGGAGAGACCCAGTACTTC. It specifies CASSLGRRGETQYF.

The chain carries TRBV27 and TRBJ2-7, with 8 bases aligning to TRBD2. The J segment lost 0 bases and the V segment lost 3 bases, leaving 4 bases of the junction unmatched. The CDR3 totals 15 residues. The germline CDR1 and CDR2 sequences are MNHEY and SMNVEV (reference sequence). CDR3 amino acids: CASSFSGSGSYEQYF. The CDR3 bases are TGTGCCAGCAGTTTCAGCGGGAGCGGCTCCTACGAGCAGTACTTC.

The chain uses TRBV29-1 and TRBJ1-1; 10 nucleotides agree with TRBD1. The CDR3 is 15 amino acids. The germline CDR1 and CDR2 sequences are SQVTM and ANQGSEA. V was pared by 2 bases and J by 6 bases, with 9 bases of the junction left unmatched. For the CDR3, the DNA is TGCAGCGTTGAACAGGGACAGGGGCTAGGGTCTGAAGCTTTCTTT. Translating gives CSVEQGQGLGSEAFF.

The rearrangement links TRBV28 to TRBJ1-5; D not certain. The CDR3 is 15 residues long. Germline CDR1 and CDR2: MDHEN and SYDVKM. V lost 3 bases and J 4 bases, leaving 13 bases between the germline ends. DNA of the CDR3: TGTGCCAGCAGTTTGGCCAGGCGGAGGAATCAGCCCCAGCATTTT. Its protein is CASSLARRRNQPQHF.

The chain combines TRBV28 with TRBJ2-7, with a possible D match to TRBD1 (6 bases). CDR3 length equals 14 residues. The V end was cut by 8 bases, the J end by 2 bases, with 16 bases between. The germline V gene has CDR1 MDHEN and CDR2 SYDVKM. This CDR3 is CASPGVLPPYEQYF. Written as DNA, the CDR3 is TGTGCCAGCCCAGGGGTCCTTCCGCCCTACGAGCAGTACTTC.

The chain carries TRBV7-2 and TRBJ2-1, with 10 positions matching TRBD2. The CDR3 length is 15 residues. J was trimmed by 8 bases and V by 2 bases; bases with no gene match: 6. Germline loops: CDR1 SGHTA, CDR2 FQGNSA. The CDR3 sequence: CASSLQTSGPHEQFF. The CDR3 region has the DNA TGTGCCAGCAGCTTACAGACTAGCGGGCCTCATGAGCAGTTCTTC.

V is TRBV11-1 and J is TRBJ2-7; possibly TRBD1 for D (6 bases). Trimming stripped 3 bases from V and 4 bases from J, with 16 bases between. The CDR3 covers 15 residues. Germline CDR1 and CDR2: SGHAT and FQDESV (reference sequence). The CDR3 here is CASSLDWQGFYEQYF. The CDR3, as DNA: TGTGCCAGCAGCTTGGATTGGCAGGGGTTTTACGAGCAGTACTTC.

In its sample, this clone was seen once. V and J are TRBV9 and TRBJ2-7; 7 positions agree with TRBD2. This CDR3 is built from 15 residues. Trimming at V came to 0 bases and at J to 4 bases, leaving 7 bases not matched to a gene. Germline V gives CDR1 SGDLS, CDR2 YYNGEE. The CDR3 nucleotides read TGTGCCAGCAGCGTAGGAGGGGCTAGCGGATACGAGCAGTACTTC. As protein: CASSVGGASGYEQYF.

This clone was recorded only once. The junction differs from germline at one of its ends, possibly a read error. The V gene is TRBV18, the J gene TRBJ2-1; 8 bases match TRBD1. This CDR3 has 14 residues. The V gene's germline CDR1 is KGHSH and CDR2 LQKENI. CDR3 residues: CASSPQGDYNEQFF. In DNA, the CDR3 is TGTGCCAGCTCCCCACAGGGGGATTACAATGAGCAGTTCTTC.

V usage is TRBV27 and J usage is TRBJ2-1, with TRBD1 as a possible D gene (5 bases). V lost 6 bases and J 3 bases, leaving 12 bases between the germline ends. The CDR3 sequence is 14 residues long. Germline values: CDR1 MNHEY, CDR2 SMNVEV (reference sequence). CDR3 coding DNA: TGTGCCAGCAGCTATGACAGCCTCTACAATGAGCAGTTCTTC. This encodes CASSYDSLYNEQFF.

V gene TRBV7-9 combines with J gene TRBJ2-3; TRBD2 might be the D (6 bases). The CDR3 consists of 16 residues. The germline V and J ends were trimmed by 4 bases and 2 bases, with 16 bases remaining between them. Germline loops: CDR1 SEHNR, CDR2 FQNEAQ (reference sequence). This CDR3 is CASSWGLAGFTDTQYF. The DNA for the CDR3 is TGTGCCAGCAGCTGGGGGTTGGCGGGATTCACAGATACGCAGTATTTT.

J is TRBJ1-2 and V is TRBV28, with D tentatively TRBD1 (6 bases). Looked up from germline, CDR1 is MDHEN and CDR2 is SYDVKM. This CDR3 spans 15 amino acids. Between the trimmed V and J ends, which lost 7 bases and 1 base, there was a span of 16 bases. As DNA, the CDR3 is TGTGCCAGCACCGCCGGACAGACGTTTAACTATGGCTACACCTTC. This encodes CASTAGQTFNYGYTF.

This clone was observed a single time. The chain employs TRBV7-9 and TRBJ2-7; TRBD2 is a possible D gene (6 bases). The CDR3 runs 15 residues. V gave up 0 bases and J gave up 4 bases, with 13 bases separating them. Per the germline V gene, CDR1 is SEHNR and CDR2 is FQNEAQ (reference sequence). The CDR3 DNA is TGTGCCAGCAGCTTAGCGAGCGGGCGGGCATACGAGCAGTACTTC. It codes for CASSLASGRAYEQYF.

The rearrangement links TRBV5-1 to TRBJ2-3, with D maybe TRBD2 (5 bases). Germline values: CDR1 SGHRS, CDR2 YFSETQ. Trimming pared 4 bases from V and 6 bases from J, leaving 15 bases between. The CDR3 has 14 amino acids. CDR3: CASSLAYAVDTQYF. The CDR3 DNA follows: TGCGCCAGCAGCCTAGCATATGCGGTGGATACGCAGTATTTT.

This clone was recorded only once. The chain recombines TRBV11-3 with TRBJ2-2; D uncertain. CDR1 and CDR2 (germline): SGHNT, YENEEA. This CDR3 spans 16 amino acids. The V gene lost 0 bases and the J gene lost 9 bases, with 17 bases spanning the gap. The CDR3 sequence: CASSLDGRERKRELFF. The CDR3 DNA follows: TGTGCCAGCAGCTTAGATGGCAGAGAGAGGAAGCGGGAGCTGTTTTTT.

This clone was seen just once. The genes are TRBV5-1 and TRBJ2-2; unclear D gene. CDR3 length equals 14 residues. Between the trimmed V and J ends, which lost 1 base and 4 bases, there was a span of 8 bases. Germline CDR1 reads SGHRS; CDR2 reads YFSETQ. The CDR3 loop reads CASSLWASTGELFF. CDR3 nucleotide sequence: TGCGCCAGCAGCTTGTGGGCGAGCACCGGGGAGCTGTTTTTT.

The V call is TRBV28, the J call TRBJ1-2; maybe TRBD1 (5 bases). The CDR3 spans 13 residues. The V gene's germline CDR1 is MDHEN and CDR2 SYDVKM. V was shortened by 3 bases and J by 1 base, with 6 bases between the two germline ends. CDR3 sequence (DNA): TGTGCCAGCAGTTTCGGGGGTAACTATGGCTACACCTTC. It translates to CASSFGGNYGYTF.

V gene TRBV4-1 combines with J gene TRBJ2-2; 10 nucleotides line up with TRBD2. Unmatched junction bases numbered 8, after V lost 0 bases and J lost 4 bases. The V gene's germline CDR1 is MGHRA and CDR2 YSYEKL. CDR3 length equals 18 residues. The CDR3 coding sequence is TGCGCCAGCAGCCAAGATCCTAGCGGGAGCCTTACCACCGGGGAGCTGTTTTTT. It codes for CASSQDPSGSLTTGELFF.

The chain is built from TRBV9 and TRBJ2-1; 10 bases map to TRBD2. The V gene's germline CDR1 is SGDLS and CDR2 YYNGEE. The V and J ends lost 2 bases and 4 bases, in that order; junction bases with no gene match: 3. The CDR3 spans 15 residues. The CDR3 region is CASSVGLATYNEQFF. The CDR3 region has the DNA TGTGCCAGCAGCGTGGGACTAGCGACTTACAATGAGCAGTTCTTC. The full variable domain, completed using reference TRBV9 and TRBJ2-1, is DSGVTQTPKHLITATGQRVTLRCSPRSGDLSVYWYQQSLDQGLQFLIQYYNGEERAKGNILERFSAQQFPDLHSELNLSSLELGDSALYFCASSVGLATYNEQFFGPGTRLTVL.

This chain connects TRBV6-5 to TRBJ2-2; D is perhaps TRBD2 (5 bases). CDR1 MNHEY and CDR2 SVGAGI come from the germline V gene. The CDR3 loop spans 14 amino acids. V lost 5 bases to trimming and J lost 8 bases, with 15 bases between them. The CDR3 is CASSPRDSRGELFF. DNA of the CDR3: TGTGCCAGCAGTCCACGGGATTCTAGGGGGGAGCTGTTTTTT.

The J gene is TRBJ2-2, the V gene TRBV29-1; 8 bases agree with TRBD2. J lost 7 bases, V lost 6 bases, and 4 bases had no gene match. From germline, CDR1 is SQVTM and CDR2 ANQGSEA. The CDR3 contains 12 residues. The CDR3 loop is CSVRGGDGELFF. CDR3 sequence (DNA): TGCAGCGTACGGGGGGGGGACGGGGAGCTGTTTTTT.